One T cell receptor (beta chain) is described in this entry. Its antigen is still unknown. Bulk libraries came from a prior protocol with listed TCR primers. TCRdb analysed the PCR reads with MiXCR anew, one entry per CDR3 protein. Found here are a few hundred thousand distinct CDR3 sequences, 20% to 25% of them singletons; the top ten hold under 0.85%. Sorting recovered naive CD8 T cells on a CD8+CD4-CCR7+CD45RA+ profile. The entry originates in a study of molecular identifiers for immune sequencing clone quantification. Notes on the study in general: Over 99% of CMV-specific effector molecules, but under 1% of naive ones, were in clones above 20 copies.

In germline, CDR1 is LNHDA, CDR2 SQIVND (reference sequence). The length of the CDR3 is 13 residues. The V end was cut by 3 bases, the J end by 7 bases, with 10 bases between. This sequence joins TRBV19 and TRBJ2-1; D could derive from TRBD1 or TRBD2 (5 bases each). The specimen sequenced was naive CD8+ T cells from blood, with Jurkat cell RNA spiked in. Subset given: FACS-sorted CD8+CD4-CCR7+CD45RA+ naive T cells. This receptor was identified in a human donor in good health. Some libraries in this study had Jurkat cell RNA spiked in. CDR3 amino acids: CASSMAEGNEQFF. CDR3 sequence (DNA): TGTGCCAGTAGTATGGCCGAGGGGAATGAGCAGTTCTTC.